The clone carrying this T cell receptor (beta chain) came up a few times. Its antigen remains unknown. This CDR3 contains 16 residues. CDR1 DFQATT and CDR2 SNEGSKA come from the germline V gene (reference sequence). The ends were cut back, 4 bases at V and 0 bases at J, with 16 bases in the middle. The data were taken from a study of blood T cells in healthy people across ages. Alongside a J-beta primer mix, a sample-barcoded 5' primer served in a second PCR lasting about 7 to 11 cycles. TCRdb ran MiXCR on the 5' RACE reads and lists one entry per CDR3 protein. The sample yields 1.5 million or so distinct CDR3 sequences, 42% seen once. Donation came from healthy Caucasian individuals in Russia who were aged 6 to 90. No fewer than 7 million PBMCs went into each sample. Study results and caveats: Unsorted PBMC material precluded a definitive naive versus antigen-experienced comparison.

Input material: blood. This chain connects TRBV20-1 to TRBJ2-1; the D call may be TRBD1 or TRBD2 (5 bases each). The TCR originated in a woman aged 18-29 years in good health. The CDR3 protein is CSANPGTPSSYNEQFF. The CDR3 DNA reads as TGCAGTGCTAACCCTGGGACGCCCAGCTCCTACAATGAGCAGTTCTTC.